This T cell receptor (beta chain) was found in a study of control samples from healthy donors and cancer patients (dated by TCRdb to 2020 to 2022). As encoded in the germline V gene (reference sequence), CDR1 is SEHNR while CDR2 is FQNEAQ. From its cysteine to its phenylalanine, the CDR3 spans 13 amino acids. Left in the record is the CDR3 DNA by itself, 39 bases read in frame from the first base. Trimming costs V 3 bases and J 5 bases, and their ends lie 11 bases apart. On this clone: No cognate antigen has been identified for it. No base-level quality is on record; no much larger clone is a single base apart.

Library preparation used the immunoSEQ multiplex PCR assay. The source is immuneACCESS, and TCRdb retained only in-frame sequences with V and J called. Part of the clones is not carried over; for the studies checked, unresolved V genes explain less than half of this, and the remainder is unexplained. Within this sample are roughly 450,000 clones, with around 90% of them counted one time only. The top ten clonotypes cover around 6.4% of the sample. Here the chain combines TRBV7-9 and TRBJ2-7; the D gene could be TRBD1 or TRBD2, each one agreeing over 6 bases. Sequenced input: PBMCs. The origin of this receptor is a man aged 40-50 years with head and neck cancer. The bases are TGTGCCAGCAGCTTGATCGGGGGCGACGAGCAGTACTTC. It codes for CASSLIGGDEQYF.